This passage covers 19 T cell receptor beta chains from one sample sequenced in a study of chemoradiotherapy in HPV16-positive cancers (dated by TCRdb to between 2021 and 2024). Libraries were made using the immunoSEQ multiplex PCR assay. The immuneACCESS repertoire file appears here via TCRdb, limited to in-frame rearrangements. These files lack a portion of the clones; in checked studies, under half of the deficit traces to unresolved V genes, and the cause of the others is not known. The sample table records 29,000 or so clones; about 93% of these occur just once. The top ten constitute approximately 19% of the sample. Sequenced material: blood, taken from a patient who underwent chemoradiotherapy. Source of these receptors: a human donor with HPV-associated anogenital cancer.

The chain's CDR3 is CASSLDPPSVGTQYF. As DNA, the CDR3 is TGTGCCAGCAGCTTAGACCCCCCTAGCGTGGGTACGCAGTATTTT. V and J are TRBV7-2 and TRBJ2-3, with a weak D call TRBD2 (6 bases). This CDR3 region has 15 residues. In germline, CDR1 is SGHTA, CDR2 FQGNSA. The V and J ends lost 1 base and 8 bases respectively, with 16 bases between them.

The chain joins TRBV4-2 to TRBJ1-2; perhaps TRBD1 as D (6 bases). Trimming removed 4 bases from V and 7 bases from J, with 19 bases in between. Germline lookup yields CDR1 LGHNA and CDR2 YNFKEQ. The CDR3 covers 15 residues. DNA of the CDR3: TGTGCCAGCAGCCTGGAGCTTGAGGGGGATGCTGGCTACACCTTC. It specifies CASSLELEGDAGYTF.

This chain connects TRBV4-2 to TRBJ2-7; the D is unclear. This CDR3 has 13 residues. Germline CDR1 reads LGHNA; CDR2 reads YNFKEQ. The V and J ends lost 3 bases and 6 bases respectively, with 12 bases between them. The CDR3 sequence: CASSQGNEAEQYF. Written as DNA, the CDR3 is TGTGCCAGCAGCCAGGGAAATGAGGCCGAGCAGTACTTC.

The J gene is TRBJ1-4, the V gene TRBV2; possible D gene TRBD1, 5 bases. From germline, CDR1 is SNHLY and CDR2 FYNNEI. Trimming left V 6 bases short and J 5 bases short, with 13 bases between. CDR3 length: 14 residues. CDR3 amino acids: CASSNSGVNEKLFF. The CDR3 DNA is TGTGCCAGCAGCAACTCGGGGGTGAATGAAAAACTGTTTTTT. The variable domain in full, with the rest retrieved from reference TRBV2 and TRBJ1-4, is EPEVTQTPSHQVTQMGQEVILRCVPISNHLYFYWYRQILGQKVEFLVSFYNNEISEKSEIFDDQFSVERPDGSNFTLKIRSTKLEDSAMYFCASSNSGVNEKLFFGSGTQLSVL.

The rearrangement uses TRBV4-2 and TRBJ2-5; maybe TRBD2 (6 bases). V was clipped by 4 bases and J by 4 bases, with 19 bases between them. Germline V gene lookup returns CDR1 LGHNA and CDR2 YNFKEQ. The CDR3 extends over 16 amino acids. In DNA form, the CDR3 reads TGTGCCAGCAGCCGAGGGCGGGGCAGCTCAGGAGAGACCCAGTACTTC. It encodes CASSRGRGSSGETQYF.

Note on this clone: A read error may account for a junction end that differs from germline. This rearrangement joins TRBV18 to TRBJ1-2, with D perhaps matching TRBD1 (5 bases). The CDR3 spans 15 residues. The germline V gene encodes CDR1 KGHSH and CDR2 LQKENI. The CDR3 region is CASSAPIRGNYGYTF. CDR3 sequence (DNA): TGTGCCAGCTCAGCACCAATTCGGGGGAACTATGGCTACACCTTC.

V and J are TRBV5-1 and TRBJ2-1; D may be TRBD1 or TRBD2 (5 bases each). The CDR3 is made up of 15 amino acids. Trimming took off 2 bases at V and 4 bases at J, with 13 bases between the two ends. Germline values: CDR1 SGHRS, CDR2 YFSETQ. The CDR3 region has the DNA TGCGCCAGCAGCTTAGGGAGTGGGGGTTACAATGAGCAGTTCTTC. Protein: CASSLGSGGYNEQFF.

The chain couples TRBV7-9 to TRBJ2-6, with D possibly being TRBD2 (5 bases). The CDR3 covers 16 residues. V lost 10 bases, J lost 2 bases, and 18 bases lay in between. Germline V gives CDR1 SEHNR, CDR2 FQNEAQ (reference sequence). CDR3 bases: TGTGCCACCGTCCCGGGGAAGCCGACTGGGGCCAACGTCCTGACTTTC. Encoded protein: CATVPGKPTGANVLTF.

V usage is TRBV6-5 and J usage is TRBJ1-2; TRBD1 is a possible D gene (6 bases). CDR1 is MNHEY, CDR2 SVGAGI, per germline. The length of the CDR3 is 13 residues. The V end was cut by 6 bases, the J end by 2 bases, with 10 bases between. CDR3 sequence (DNA): TGTGCCAGCAGACACGGACAGAACTATGGCTACACCTTC. Its protein product is CASRHGQNYGYTF.

The chain couples TRBV6-6 to TRBJ2-7; the match to TRBD2 covers 8 bases. The CDR3 has 14 amino acids. Germline V gene sequence: CDR1 MNHNY, CDR2 SVGAGI (reference sequence). V shed 4 bases, J shed 2 bases, and the junction held 4 bases outside the gene matches. This CDR3 is CASSFQRGTYEQYF. CDR3 DNA sequence: TGTGCCAGCAGTTTCCAGCGGGGGACCTACGAGCAGTACTTC.

This chain connects TRBV27 to TRBJ2-2, with 7 bases aligning to TRBD1. This CDR3 has 17 residues. Germline trimming cut 2 bases from V and 4 bases from J; bases unmatched to any gene: 10. Germline V gene lookup returns CDR1 MNHEY and CDR2 SMNVEV (reference sequence). DNA of the CDR3: TGTGCCAGCAGTTTACTCGGCCGACAGGGTGGCACCGGGGAGCTGTTTTTT. This gives the protein CASSLLGRQGGTGELFF.

The gene calls are TRBV6-5 and TRBJ2-2; 7 bases line up with TRBD1. CDR1 and CDR2 from the germline V gene are MNHEY and SVGAGI. The junction had 4 bases not matched to a gene; V was cut back by 5 bases and J by 1 base. The CDR3 has 15 residues. Here the CDR3 DNA reads TGTGCCAGCAGTAAGGGACAGCGGAACACCGGGGAGCTGTTTTTT. Protein sequence: CASSKGQRNTGELFF.

This clone was counted once. The chain joins TRBV5-6 to TRBJ1-1, with TRBD1 matching 8 bases. In germline, CDR1 is SGHDT, CDR2 YYEEEE. The V segment lost 4 bases and the J segment 0 bases; nucleotides outside the gene matches: 8. This CDR3 is built from 16 residues. The CDR3 nucleotides are TGTGCCAGCAGCCCGGACAGGGTGGGGTTGAACACTGAAGCTTTCTTT. This sequence encodes CASSPDRVGLNTEAFF.

This clone was seen only once. The chain joins TRBV18 to TRBJ1-6, with D unresolved. The CDR3 loop spans 14 amino acids. CDR1 is KGHSH and CDR2 is LQKENI in the germline V gene. Trimming removed 1 base from V and 6 bases from J, with 7 bases in between. The CDR3 reads CASSPLGFNSPLHF. DNA of the CDR3: TGTGCCAGCTCACCACTCGGTTTTAATTCACCCCTCCACTTT.

The chain joins TRBV5-1 to TRBJ1-1; 8 nucleotides match TRBD1. The CDR3 loop spans 14 amino acids. Trimming removed 4 bases from V and 1 base from J; junction bases left unmatched: 3. The germline CDR1 and CDR2 sequences are SGHRS and YFSETQ. The CDR3 DNA reads TGCGCCAGCAGCGAAGGACAGGGGAACACTGAAGCTTTCTTT. The encoded protein is CASSEGQGNTEAFF.

This chain links TRBV7-3 with TRBJ1-1, with D uncertain. This CDR3 spans 14 amino acids. V shed 5 bases and J shed 9 bases, with 19 bases lying between them. The germline V gene has CDR1 SGHTA and CDR2 FQGTGA. CDR3 region: CASSHSAGTGKAFF. CDR3 sequence (DNA): TGTGCCAGCAGCCATTCGGCCGGAACGGGTAAAGCTTTCTTT.

V gene TRBV7-6 combines with J gene TRBJ2-5, with TRBD2 matching 12 bases. CDR1 is SGHVS, CDR2 FNYEAQ, per germline. J lost 4 bases, V lost 0 bases, and 3 bases had no gene match. The CDR3 contains 16 residues. DNA for the CDR3: TGTGCCAGCAGCTTAGCGCTACTAGCGGGGGGAGAGACCCAGTACTTC. Its protein is CASSLALLAGGETQYF. Looking up the rest from reference TRBV7-6 and TRBJ2-5 gives the full variable domain: GAGVSQSPRYKVTKRGQDVALRCDPISGHVSLYWYRQALGQGPEFLTYFNYEAQQDKSGLPNDRFSAERPEGSISTLTIQRTEQRDSAMYRCASSLALLAGGETQYFGPGTRLLVL.

V gene TRBV6-1 combines with J gene TRBJ1-6; D is undetermined. The CDR3 runs to 14 residues. CDR1 MNHNS and CDR2 SASEGT come from the germline V gene. V lost 2 bases, J lost 7 bases, and 9 bases lay in between. The CDR3 protein is CASSEWATNSPLHF. The CDR3 coding sequence is TGTGCCAGCAGTGAATGGGCAACAAATTCACCCCTCCACTTT.

Concerning this clone: The sample has other DNA sequences that encode this CDR3 too. The rearrangement uses TRBV28 and TRBJ2-7; 10 nucleotides line up with TRBD2. The CDR3 runs 14 residues. The germline V gene encodes CDR1 MDHEN and CDR2 SYDVKM. J was trimmed by 5 bases and V by 5 bases; bases with no gene match: 6. CDR3 amino acids: CASSLAGEGNEQYF. As DNA, the CDR3 is TGTGCCAGCAGTCTAGCGGGAGAGGGAAACGAGCAGTACTTC.